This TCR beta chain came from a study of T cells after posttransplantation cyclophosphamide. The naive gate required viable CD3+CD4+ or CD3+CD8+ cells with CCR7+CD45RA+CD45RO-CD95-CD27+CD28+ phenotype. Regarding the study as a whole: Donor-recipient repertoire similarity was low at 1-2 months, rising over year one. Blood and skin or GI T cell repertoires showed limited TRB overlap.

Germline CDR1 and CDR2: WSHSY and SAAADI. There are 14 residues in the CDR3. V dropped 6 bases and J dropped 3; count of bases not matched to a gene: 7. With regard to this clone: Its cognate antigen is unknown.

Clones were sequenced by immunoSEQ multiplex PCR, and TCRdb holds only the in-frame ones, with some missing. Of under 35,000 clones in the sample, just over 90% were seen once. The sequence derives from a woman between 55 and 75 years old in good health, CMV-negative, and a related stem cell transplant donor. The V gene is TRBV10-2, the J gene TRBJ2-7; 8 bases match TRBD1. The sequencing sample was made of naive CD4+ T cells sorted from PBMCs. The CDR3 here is CASRETGEGYEQYF. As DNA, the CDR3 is TGCGCCAGCAGAGAGACAGGGGAAGGCTACGAGCAGTACTTC.